This record looks at one T cell receptor (beta chain) sequence and its context. Its antigen is unknown. At one end the junction does not follow the germline gene, possibly because of a read error. Per sample, no less than 5 micrograms of total RNA were extracted. These data originate in a study of blood T cells in healthy people across ages. In the study overall: Capture via template switching afforded approximately one barcoded beta molecule per two T cells. Study results and limitations: Because donor CMV status was unknown, expanded clonotype changes were possibly confounded.

The length of the CDR3 is 18 residues. Germline V gene lookup returns CDR1 MNHEY and CDR2 SVGEGT. Together with a sample-barcoded 5' primer, a J-beta primer mix was included in a second PCR lasting about 7 to 11 cycles. The study obtained at least 3 million CDR3-containing paired-end reads from every sample. TCRdb re-called the 5' RACE reads through MiXCR, storing one row per CDR3 protein. The sample includes 700,000 to 800,000 distinct CDR3 sequences, roughly two fifths seen only once; the top ten take 20% to 25%. Material: blood. The receptor was derived from a woman between 55 and 75 years old in good health. This chain links TRBV6-2 or TRBV6-3 with TRBJ2-2; TRBD2 matches 13 bases. The CDR3 protein is CVSSRGLAGPPLTGELFF. CDR3 coding DNA: TGTGTCAGCAGTCGGGGACTAGCGGGACCGCCACTCACCGGGGAGCTGTTTTTT.